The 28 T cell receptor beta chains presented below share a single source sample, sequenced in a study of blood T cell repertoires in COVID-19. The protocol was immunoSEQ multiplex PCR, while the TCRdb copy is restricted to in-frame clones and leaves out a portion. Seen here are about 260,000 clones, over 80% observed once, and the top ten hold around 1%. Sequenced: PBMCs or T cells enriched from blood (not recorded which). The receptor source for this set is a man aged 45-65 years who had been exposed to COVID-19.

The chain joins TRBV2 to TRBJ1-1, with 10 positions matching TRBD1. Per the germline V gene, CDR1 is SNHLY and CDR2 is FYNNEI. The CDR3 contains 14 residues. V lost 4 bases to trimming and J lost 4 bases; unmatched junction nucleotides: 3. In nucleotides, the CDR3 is TGTGCCAGCAGTGTTGGGGACAGGGGCACTGAAGCTTTCTTT. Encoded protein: CASSVGDRGTEAFF.

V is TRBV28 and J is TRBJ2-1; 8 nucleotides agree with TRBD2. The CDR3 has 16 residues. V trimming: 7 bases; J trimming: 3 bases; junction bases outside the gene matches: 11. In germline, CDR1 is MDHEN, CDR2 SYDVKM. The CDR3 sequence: CASTLIAGRVYNEQFF. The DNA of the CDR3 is TGTGCCAGCACCCTCATAGCGGGGCGGGTCTACAATGAGCAGTTCTTC. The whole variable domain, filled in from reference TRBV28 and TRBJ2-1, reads DVKVTQSSRYLVKRTGEKVFLECVQDMDHENMFWYRQDPGLGLRLIYFSYDVKMKEKGDIPEGYSVSREKKERFSLILESASTNQTSMYLCASTLIAGRVYNEQFFGPGTRLTVL.

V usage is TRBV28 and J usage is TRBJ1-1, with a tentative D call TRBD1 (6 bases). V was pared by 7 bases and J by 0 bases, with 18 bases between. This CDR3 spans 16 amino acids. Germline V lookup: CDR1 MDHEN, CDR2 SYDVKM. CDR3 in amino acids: CASNRQGQSMNTEAFF. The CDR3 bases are TGTGCCAGCAACAGACAAGGACAGTCCATGAACACTGAAGCTTTCTTT.

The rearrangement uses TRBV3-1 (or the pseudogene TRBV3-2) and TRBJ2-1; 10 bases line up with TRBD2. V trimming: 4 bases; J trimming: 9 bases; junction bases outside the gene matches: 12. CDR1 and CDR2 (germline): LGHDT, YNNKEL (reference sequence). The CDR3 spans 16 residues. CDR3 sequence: CASSPSERGGSSEQFF. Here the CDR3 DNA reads TGTGCCAGCAGCCCTTCAGAGCGGGGGGGCAGTTCTGAGCAGTTCTTC.

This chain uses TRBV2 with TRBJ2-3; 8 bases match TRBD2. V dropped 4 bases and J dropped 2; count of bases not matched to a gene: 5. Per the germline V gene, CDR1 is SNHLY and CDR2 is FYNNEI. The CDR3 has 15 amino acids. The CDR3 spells CASSVIGRATDTQYF. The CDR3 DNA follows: TGTGCCAGCAGTGTCATCGGGAGGGCCACAGATACGCAGTATTTT.

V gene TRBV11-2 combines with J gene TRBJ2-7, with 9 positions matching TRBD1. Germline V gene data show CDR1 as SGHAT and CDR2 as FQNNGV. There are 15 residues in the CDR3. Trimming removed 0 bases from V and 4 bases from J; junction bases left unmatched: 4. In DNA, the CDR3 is TGTGCCAGCAGCTTAGATCCCGGGACAGGGTACGAGCAGTACTTC. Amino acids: CASSLDPGTGYEQYF.

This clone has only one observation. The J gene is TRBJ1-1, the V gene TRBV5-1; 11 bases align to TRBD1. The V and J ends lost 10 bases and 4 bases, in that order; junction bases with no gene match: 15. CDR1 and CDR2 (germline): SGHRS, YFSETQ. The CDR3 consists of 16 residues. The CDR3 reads CASQKGQGVPGTEAFF. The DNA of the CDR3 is TGCGCCTCCCAAAAGGGACAGGGGGTCCCAGGCACTGAAGCTTTCTTT.

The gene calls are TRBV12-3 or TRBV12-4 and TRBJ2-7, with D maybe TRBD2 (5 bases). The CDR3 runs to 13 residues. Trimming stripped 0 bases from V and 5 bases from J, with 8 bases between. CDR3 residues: CASSLAGLHEQYF. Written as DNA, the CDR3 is TGTGCCAGCAGTTTAGCAGGACTCCACGAGCAGTACTTC.

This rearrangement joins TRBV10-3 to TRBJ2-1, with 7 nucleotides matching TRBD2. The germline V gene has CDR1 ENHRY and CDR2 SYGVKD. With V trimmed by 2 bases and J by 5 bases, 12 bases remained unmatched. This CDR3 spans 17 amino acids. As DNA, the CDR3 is TGTGCCATCAGTGAGGGTTCGGGACGGGAGGTAGACAATGAGCAGTTCTTC. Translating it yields CAISEGSGREVDNEQFF.

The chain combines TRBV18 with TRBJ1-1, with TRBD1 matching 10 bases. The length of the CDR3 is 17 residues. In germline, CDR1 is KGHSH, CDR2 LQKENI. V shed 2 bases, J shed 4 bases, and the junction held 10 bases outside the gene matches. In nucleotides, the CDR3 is TGTGCCAGCTCACCAACACCCTTGACAGGGGGCTTCACTGAAGCTTTCTTT. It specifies CASSPTPLTGGFTEAFF.

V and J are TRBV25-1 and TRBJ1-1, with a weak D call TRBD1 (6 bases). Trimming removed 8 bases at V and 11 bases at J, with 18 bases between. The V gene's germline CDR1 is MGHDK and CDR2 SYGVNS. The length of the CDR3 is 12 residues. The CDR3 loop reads CASSREGGTAFF. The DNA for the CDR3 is TGTGCCAGCTCAAGGGAGGGGGGCACGGCTTTCTTT.

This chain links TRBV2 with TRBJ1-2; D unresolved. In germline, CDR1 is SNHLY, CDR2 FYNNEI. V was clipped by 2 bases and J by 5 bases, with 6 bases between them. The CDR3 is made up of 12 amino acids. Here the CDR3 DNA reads TGTGCCAGCAGTGAATGGACTTATGGCTACACCTTC. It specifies CASSEWTYGYTF.

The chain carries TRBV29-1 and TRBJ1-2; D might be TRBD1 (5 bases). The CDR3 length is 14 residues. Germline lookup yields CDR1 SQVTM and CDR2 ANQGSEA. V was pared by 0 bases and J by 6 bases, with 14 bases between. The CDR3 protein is CSVEEPRGGDGYTF. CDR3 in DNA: TGCAGCGTTGAAGAACCGCGGGGAGGGGATGGCTACACCTTC.

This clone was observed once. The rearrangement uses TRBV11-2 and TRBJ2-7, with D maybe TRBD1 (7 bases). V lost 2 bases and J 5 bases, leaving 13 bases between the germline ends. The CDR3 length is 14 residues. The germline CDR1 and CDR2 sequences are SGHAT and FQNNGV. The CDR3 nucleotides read TGTGCCAGCAGCTTACGGAGGGGGCCCGACGAGCAGTACTTC. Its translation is CASSLRRGPDEQYF.

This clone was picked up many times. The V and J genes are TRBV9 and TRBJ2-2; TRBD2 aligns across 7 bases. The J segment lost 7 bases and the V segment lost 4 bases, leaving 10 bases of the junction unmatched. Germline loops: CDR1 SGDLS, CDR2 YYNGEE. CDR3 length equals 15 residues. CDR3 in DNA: TGTGCCAGCAGCCTCTCCGGGGGGAATAGCGGGGAGCTGTTTTTT. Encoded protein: CASSLSGGNSGELFF.

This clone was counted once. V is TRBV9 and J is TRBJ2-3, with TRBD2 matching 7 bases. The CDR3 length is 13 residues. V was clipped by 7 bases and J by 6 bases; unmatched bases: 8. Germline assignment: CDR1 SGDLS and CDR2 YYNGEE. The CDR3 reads CASRRGSMDTQYF. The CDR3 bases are TGTGCCAGCCGGCGGGGGTCCATGGATACGCAGTATTTT.

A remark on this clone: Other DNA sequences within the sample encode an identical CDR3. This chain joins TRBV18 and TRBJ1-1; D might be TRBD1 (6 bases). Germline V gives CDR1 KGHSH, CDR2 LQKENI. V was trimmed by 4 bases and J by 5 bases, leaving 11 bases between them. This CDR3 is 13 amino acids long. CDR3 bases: TGTGCCAGCTCACTACAGGGAAATACTGAAGCTTTCTTT. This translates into CASSLQGNTEAFF.

CDR3: CASRGLAGGEETQYF. CDR3 DNA sequence: TGTGCCAGCAGGGGACTAGCGGGAGGGGAGGAGACCCAGTACTTC. This chain links TRBV6-5 with TRBJ2-5; 16 nucleotides match TRBD2. CDR3 length: 15 residues. Germline V CDR1 and CDR2: MNHEY, SVGAGI. V shed 6 bases, J shed 5 bases, and the junction held 3 bases outside the gene matches.

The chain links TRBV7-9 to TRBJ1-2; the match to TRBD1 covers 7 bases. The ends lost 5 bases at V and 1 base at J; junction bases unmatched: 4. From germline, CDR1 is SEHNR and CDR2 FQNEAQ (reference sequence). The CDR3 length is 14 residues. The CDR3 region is CASSQTGFNYGYTF. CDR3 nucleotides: TGTGCCAGCAGCCAGACAGGGTTTAACTATGGCTACACCTTC.

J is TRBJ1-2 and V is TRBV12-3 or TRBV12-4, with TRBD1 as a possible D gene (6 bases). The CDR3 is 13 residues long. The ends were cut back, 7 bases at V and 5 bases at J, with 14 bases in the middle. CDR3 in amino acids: CASTKEGVYGYTF. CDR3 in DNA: TGTGCCAGCACGAAAGAGGGGGTATATGGCTACACCTTC.

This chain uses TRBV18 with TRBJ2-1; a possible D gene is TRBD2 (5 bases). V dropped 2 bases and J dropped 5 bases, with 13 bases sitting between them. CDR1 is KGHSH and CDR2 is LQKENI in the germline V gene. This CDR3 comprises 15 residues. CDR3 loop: CASSPAGRLDNEQFF. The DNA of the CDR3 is TGTGCCAGCTCACCAGCGGGCCGGCTTGACAATGAGCAGTTCTTC.

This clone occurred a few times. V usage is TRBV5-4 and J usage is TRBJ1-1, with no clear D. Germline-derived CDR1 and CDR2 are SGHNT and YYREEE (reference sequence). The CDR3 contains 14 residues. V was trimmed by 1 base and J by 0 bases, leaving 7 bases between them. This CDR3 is CASSLTPVNTEAFF. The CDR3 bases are TGTGCCAGCAGCTTGACTCCGGTGAACACTGAAGCTTTCTTT.

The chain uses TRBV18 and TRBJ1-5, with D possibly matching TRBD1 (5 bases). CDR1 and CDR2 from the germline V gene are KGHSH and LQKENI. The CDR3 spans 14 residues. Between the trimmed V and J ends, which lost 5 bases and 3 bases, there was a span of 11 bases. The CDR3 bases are TGTGCCAGCTCATCGCAGGGTTACAATCAGCCCCAGCATTTT. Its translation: CASSSQGYNQPQHF.

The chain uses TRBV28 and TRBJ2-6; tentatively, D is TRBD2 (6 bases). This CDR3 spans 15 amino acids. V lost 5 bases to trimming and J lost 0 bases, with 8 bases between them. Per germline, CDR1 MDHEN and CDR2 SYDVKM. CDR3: CASSDGGSGANVLTF. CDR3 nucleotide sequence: TGTGCCAGCAGTGACGGGGGCTCTGGGGCCAACGTCCTGACTTTC.

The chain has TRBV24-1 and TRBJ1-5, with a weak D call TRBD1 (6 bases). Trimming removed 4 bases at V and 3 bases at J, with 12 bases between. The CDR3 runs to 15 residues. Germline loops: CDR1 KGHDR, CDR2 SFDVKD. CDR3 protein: CATSDSDRPNQPQHF. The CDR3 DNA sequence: TGTGCCACCAGTGACTCGGACAGACCCAATCAGCCCCAGCATTTT.

The CDR3 sequence: CASSSGLAEPTDTQYF. Written as DNA, the CDR3 is TGTGCCAGCAGTTCCGGACTAGCGGAACCCACAGATACGCAGTATTTT. This chain connects TRBV4-2 to TRBJ2-3; TRBD2 matches 10 bases. The ends lost 6 bases at V and 2 bases at J; junction bases unmatched: 8. CDR1 and CDR2 from the germline V gene are LGHNA and YNFKEQ. This CDR3 is 16 amino acids long.

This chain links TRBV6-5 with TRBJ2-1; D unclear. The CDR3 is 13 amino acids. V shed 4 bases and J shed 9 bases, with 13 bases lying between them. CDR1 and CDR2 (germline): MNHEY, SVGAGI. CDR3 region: CASSSNYRGEQFF. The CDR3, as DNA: TGTGCCAGCAGTTCCAATTATCGCGGTGAGCAGTTCTTC.

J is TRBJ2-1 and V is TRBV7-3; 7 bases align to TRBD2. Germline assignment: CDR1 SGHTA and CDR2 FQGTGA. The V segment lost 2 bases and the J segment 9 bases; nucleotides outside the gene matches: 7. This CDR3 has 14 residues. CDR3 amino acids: CASSLGRESGEQFF. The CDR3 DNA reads TGTGCCAGCAGCTTAGGGCGGGAGTCGGGTGAGCAGTTCTTC.